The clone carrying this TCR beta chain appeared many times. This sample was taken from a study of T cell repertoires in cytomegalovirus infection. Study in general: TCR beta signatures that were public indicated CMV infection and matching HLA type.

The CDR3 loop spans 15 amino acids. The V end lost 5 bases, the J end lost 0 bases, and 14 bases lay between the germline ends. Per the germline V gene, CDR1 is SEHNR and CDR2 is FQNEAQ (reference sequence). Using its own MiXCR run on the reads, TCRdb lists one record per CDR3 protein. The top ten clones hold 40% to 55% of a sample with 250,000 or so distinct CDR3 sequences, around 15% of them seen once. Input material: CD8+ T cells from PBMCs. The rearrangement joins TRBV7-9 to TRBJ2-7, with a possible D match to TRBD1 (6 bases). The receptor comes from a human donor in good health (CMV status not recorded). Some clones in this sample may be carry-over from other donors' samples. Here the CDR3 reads CASSRAGVGSYEQYF. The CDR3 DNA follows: TGTGCCAGCAGCCGAGCAGGGGTCGGCTCCTACGAGCAGTACTTC.